This T cell receptor (beta chain) was captured in a study of blood T cell repertoires in COVID-19. The V and J ends lost 0 bases and 7 bases respectively, with 7 bases between them. This CDR3 has 14 residues. The germline CDR1 and CDR2 sequences are LGHDT and YNNKEL (reference sequence). Produced via immunoSEQ multiplex PCR; TCRdb's table is partial and in-frame only. This sample has a few hundred thousand clones, with 89% found just once. V is TRBV3-1 (or the pseudogene TRBV3-2) and J is TRBJ1-6; D perhaps matches TRBD1 (5 bases). Specimen: peripheral blood. The TCR originated in a woman aged 30 to 39 with COVID-19, enrolled during active disease. CDR3 sequence reads: CASSQESGNSPLHF. The CDR3 DNA follows: TGTGCCAGCAGCCAAGAGTCAGGGAATTCACCCCTCCACTTT.